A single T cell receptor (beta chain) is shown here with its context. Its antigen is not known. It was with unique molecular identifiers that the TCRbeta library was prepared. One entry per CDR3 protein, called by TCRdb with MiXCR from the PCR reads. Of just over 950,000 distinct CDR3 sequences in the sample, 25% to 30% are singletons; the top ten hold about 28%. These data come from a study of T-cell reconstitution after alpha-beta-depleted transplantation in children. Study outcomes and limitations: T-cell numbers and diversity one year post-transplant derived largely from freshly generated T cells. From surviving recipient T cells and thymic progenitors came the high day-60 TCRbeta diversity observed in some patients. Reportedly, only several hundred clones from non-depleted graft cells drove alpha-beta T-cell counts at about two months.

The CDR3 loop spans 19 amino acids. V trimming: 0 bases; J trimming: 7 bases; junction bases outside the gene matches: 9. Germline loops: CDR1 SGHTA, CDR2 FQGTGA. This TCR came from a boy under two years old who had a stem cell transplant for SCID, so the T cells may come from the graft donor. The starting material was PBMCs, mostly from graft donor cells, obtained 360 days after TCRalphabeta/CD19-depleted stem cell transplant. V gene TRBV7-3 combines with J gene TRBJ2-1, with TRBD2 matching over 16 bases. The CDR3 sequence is CASSLTGLAGGPSKNEQFF. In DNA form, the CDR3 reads TGTGCCAGCAGCTTAACGGGACTAGCGGGGGGGCCTAGTAAGAATGAGCAGTTCTTC. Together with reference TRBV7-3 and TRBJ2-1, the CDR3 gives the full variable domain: GAGVSQTPSNKVTEKGKYVELRCDPISGHTALYWYRQSLGQGPEFLIYFQGTGAADDSGLPNDRFFAVRPEGSVSTLKIQRTERGDSAVYLCASSLTGLAGGPSKNEQFFGPGTRLTVL.